These T cell receptor beta chains were read from a single sample in a study of cytomegalovirus exposure and HLA in healthy donors. Sequencing was performed with immunoSEQ multiplex PCR; in TCRdb, only in-frame clones are kept and a portion is missing. The data show about 84,000 clones, with around 80% seen just once and about 2.7% held by the top ten. The sequencing input was PBMCs. These receptors originate from a male donor in good health and CMV-seropositive. Both conserved end residues are part of each CDR3. The D gene is left open where the match is weak. The size of a clone is reported for some rows only, either as once, few or many, or as a class for expanded clones.

cdr3_nt,cdr3_aa,clone_size,j_call,d_call,v_call
TGCGCCAGCAGCGTGGGAGTAGGGGGCACCGGGGAGCTGTTTTTT,CASSVGVGGTGELFF,NA,TRBJ2-2,NA,TRBV5-1
TGTGCCAGTAGTATTTATCGGGGAGATTATGGCTACACCTTC,CASSIYRGDYGYTF,NA,TRBJ1-2,NA,TRBV19
TGTGCCAGCAGCTTAAGGAATGGGGGGAACAATGAGCAGTTCTTC,CASSLRNGGNNEQFF,NA,TRBJ2-1,NA,TRBV7-7
TGCAGTGCTAGAGACGGGTATGCTTTCTTT,CSARDGYAFF,NA,TRBJ1-1,NA,TRBV20-1
TGTGCCAGTAGAGGGACAGGGTTCTCTGGAAACACCATATATTTT,CASRGTGFSGNTIYF,NA,TRBJ1-3,TRBD1,TRBV19
TGTGCCAGTAGTAAGGGCGCCGGGGGGACCTACGAGCAGTACTTC,CASSKGAGGTYEQYF,NA,TRBJ2-7,TRBD2,TRBV19
TGTGCCAGTAGTATCGTGCAGATAAGAAATCAGCCCCAGCATTTT,CASSIVQIRNQPQHF,NA,TRBJ1-5,NA,TRBV19
TGTGCCAGCAGCCAAGACCACGAGCAGTACTTC,CASSQDHEQYF,NA,TRBJ2-7,NA,TRBV4-2
TGTGCCAGTAGTACGGGACTAGCGGCCACAGATACGCAGTATTTT,CASSTGLAATDTQYF,NA,TRBJ2-3,TRBD2,TRBV19
TGCAGCGTTGAACTCCCCGGACTAGCGGGTCCCAGCTCCTACAATGAGCAGTTCTTC,CSVELPGLAGPSSYNEQFF,NA,TRBJ2-1,TRBD2,TRBV29-1
TGTGCCAGCAGTTACCTAGGGGGGGATTACGAGCAGTACTTC,CASSYLGGDYEQYF,NA,TRBJ2-7,NA,TRBV6-6
TGTGCCAGCAGCGGGGACAGGGAAGTCAATGAGCAGTTCTTC,CASSGDREVNEQFF,few,TRBJ2-1,TRBD1,TRBV5-6
TGCGCCAGCAGCACGACTGGAATTGTGGACTATGGCTACACCTTC,CASSTTGIVDYGYTF,few,TRBJ1-2,NA,TRBV5-1
TGTGCCAGCAGCCAAGATTTTGGGTCTAGCGGGCACACTATCTACGAGCAGTACTTC,CASSQDFGSSGHTIYEQYF,once,TRBJ2-7,TRBD2,TRBV4-2
TGCAGTGCTCGGGGTATGCAGCCCCAGCATTTT,CSARGMQPQHF,NA,TRBJ1-5,NA,TRBV20-1
TGCGCCAGCAGCCGCAACGCGGGGGGGCTCGGCGGTTACGAGCAGTACTTC,CASSRNAGGLGGYEQYF,few,TRBJ2-7,TRBD2,TRBV4-1
TGTGCCACCAGCAGGGACAGGGTCCACGAGCAGTACTTC,CATSRDRVHEQYF,NA,TRBJ2-7,TRBD1,TRBV15
TGCGCCAGCAGCTTGGCCCGGACTAGCGGCCGCCATGAGCAGTTCTTC,CASSLARTSGRHEQFF,few,TRBJ2-1,TRBD2,TRBV5-1
TGCGCCAGCAGCGCGGAGCTAGCGGGAAACACAGATACGCAGTATTTT,CASSAELAGNTDTQYF,NA,TRBJ2-3,TRBD2,TRBV5-1
TGTGCCAGCAGTTCCCAACGCCAGGGGTTCAATCAGCCCCAGCATTTT,CASSSQRQGFNQPQHF,once,TRBJ1-5,NA,TRBV28
TGTGCCAGCAGCATGGGGACAGGGACGGCTTTCTTT,CASSMGTGTAFF,NA,TRBJ1-1,TRBD1,TRBV9
TGTGCCAGCAGCTTGGTGCAGACTGCAGAGCAGTACTTC,CASSLVQTAEQYF,NA,TRBJ2-7,NA,TRBV5-4
TGTGCCAGCAGCGCATTGGGGGCGGACCTCTATGGCTACACCTTC,CASSALGADLYGYTF,NA,TRBJ1-2,NA,TRBV6-5
TGTGCCAGCAGTACACCCGGGACTAGCGGTAATTCCCGGTATTTT,CASSTPGTSGNSRYF,NA,TRBJ2-3,TRBD2,TRBV6-6
TGTGCCAGCAGCCGCACTAGCGGGGACGGGGGAGATACGCAGTATTTT,CASSRTSGDGGDTQYF,NA,TRBJ2-3,TRBD2,TRBV7-8
TGTGCCAGCAGCTTATTAGCGGGAGAAGGCACAGATACGCAGTATTTT,CASSLLAGEGTDTQYF,few,TRBJ2-3,TRBD2,TRBV13
TGTGCCAGCTCACCCCTAATAAGCTCCTACAATGAGCAGTTCTTC,CASSPLISSYNEQFF,NA,TRBJ2-1,NA,TRBV18
TGTGCCAGCAGGGATATAGCGGGAGGGCGCACTGAGCAGTTCTTC,CASRDIAGGRTEQFF,NA,TRBJ2-1,TRBD2,TRBV6-5
TGTGCCAGCAGTTTGTTTCACTACAATGAGCAGTTCTTC,CASSLFHYNEQFF,NA,TRBJ2-1,NA,TRBV27
TGTGCCAGCAGCGTAAAAGCGGGAGGGCTCCAAGAGACCCAGTACTTC,CASSVKAGGLQETQYF,NA,TRBJ2-5,TRBD2,TRBV9
TGTGCCAGCAGCTTAGCAGGCGGACTGGATACGCAGTATTTT,CASSLAGGLDTQYF,NA,TRBJ2-3,NA,TRBV7-9
TGTGCCATCAGTGAGGCTCAGGGGGCGCCATCTGGGGCCAACGTCCTGACTTTC,CAISEAQGAPSGANVLTF,NA,TRBJ2-6,TRBD1,TRBV10-3